Listed here are 21 T cell receptor beta chains from one sample, sequenced in a study of shared clonotypes between healthy human individuals. Data came from immunoSEQ multiplex PCR; TCRdb stores just in-frame clones and leaves some out. The sample records some 500,000 clones, 70% to 80% being singletons. Sequencing input: PBMCs. Receptor source: a woman aged 40 to 50 in good health. Some clones in this sample may be carry-over from other donors' samples.

This chain joins TRBV2 and TRBJ2-5; TRBD2 agrees at 11 bases. V lost 7 bases, J lost 3 bases, and 10 bases stayed unmatched. The CDR3 length is 16 residues. Looked up from germline, CDR1 is SNHLY and CDR2 is FYNNEI. The CDR3 here is CASTHRLAGNEETQYF. CDR3 nucleotide sequence: TGTGCCAGCACTCACCGACTAGCGGGAAACGAAGAGACCCAGTACTTC.

Points on this clone: This likely traces to a read error, being one base from a far larger clone. This sequence joins TRBV5-6 and TRBJ2-6, with 8 bases lining up with TRBD1. CDR3 length: 19 residues. Per germline, CDR1 SGHDT and CDR2 YYEEEE. For the CDR3, the DNA is TGTGCCGGCAGCTTGGCCGACAGGGGTTGGGTCTCTGGGGCCAACGTCCTGACTTTC. Its translation is CAGSLADRGWVSGANVLTF.

V and J are TRBV5-1 and TRBJ2-4; D is possibly TRBD2 (6 bases). Per the germline V gene, CDR1 is SGHRS and CDR2 is YFSETQ. V was trimmed by 3 bases and J by 2 bases, leaving 9 bases between them. This CDR3 is 14 amino acids long. The CDR3 nucleotides are TGCGCCAGCAGCTCCGGGACTTCCAAAAACATTCAGTACTTC. Its translation: CASSSGTSKNIQYF.

The chain recombines TRBV11-3 with TRBJ2-3, with TRBD1 matching over 10 bases. The CDR3 runs to 15 residues. Germline V gene data show CDR1 as SGHNT and CDR2 as YENEEA. The trim removed 5 bases at V and 1 base at J, leaving 3 bases unmatched. The CDR3 coding sequence is TGTGCCAGCAGCCCGGGACAGGGGCGCACAGATACGCAGTATTTT. Translation: CASSPGQGRTDTQYF. Looking up the rest from reference TRBV11-3 and TRBJ2-3 gives the full variable domain: EAGVVQSPRYKIIEKKQPVAFWCNPISGHNTLYWYLQNLGQGPELLIRYENEEAVDDSQLPKDRFSAERLKGVDSTLKIQPAELGDSAVYLCASSPGQGRTDTQYFGPGTRLTVL.

This clone was detected a few times. The J gene is TRBJ1-4, the V gene TRBV4-1; D is unresolved. CDR1 and CDR2 (germline): MGHRA, YSYEKL. Trimming cost V 0 bases and J 10 bases, with 9 bases left between them. This CDR3 spans 13 amino acids. CDR3: CASSQDPVTKLFF. The CDR3 region has the DNA TGCGCCAGCAGCCAAGATCCGGTCACAAAACTGTTTTTT.

This chain uses TRBV10-2 with TRBJ2-7; no clear D. Trimming removed 3 bases at V and 6 bases at J, with 9 bases between. From germline, CDR1 is WSHSY and CDR2 SAAADI. CDR3 size: 12 residues. The DNA for the CDR3 is TGCGCCAGCAGTGATTCCGGGTTCGAGCAGTACTTC. Its protein is CASSDSGFEQYF.

The chain recombines TRBV7-8 with TRBJ2-3, with D possibly being TRBD2 (6 bases). The CDR3 is 13 amino acids. V was clipped by 8 bases and J by 5 bases, with 14 bases between them. The germline gives CDR1 SGHVS, CDR2 FQNEAQ. The CDR3 bases are TGTGCCAGCGCCCTAGCGCAGGGAGATACGCAGTATTTT. Translated, it gives CASALAQGDTQYF.

As concerns this clone: Given a far larger clone just one base away, this is likely a sequencing read error. The rearrangement joins TRBV4-1 to TRBJ1-1, with no clear D. CDR3 length: 16 amino acids. V shed 1 base and J shed 0 bases, with 12 bases lying between them. Looked up from germline, CDR1 is MGHRA and CDR2 is YSYEKL. CDR3 in DNA: TGCGCCAGCAGCCAAGGCGTCCTAATGATGAACACTGAAGCTTTCTTT. This translates into CASSQGVLMMNTEAFF.

This chain joins TRBV4-1 and TRBJ2-3; a possible D gene is TRBD2 (6 bases). The V and J ends lost 1 base and 5 bases respectively, with 13 bases between them. This CDR3 has 15 residues. Germline values: CDR1 MGHRA, CDR2 YSYEKL. CDR3 amino acids: CASSQGLREIDTQYF. In DNA, the CDR3 is TGCGCCAGCAGCCAAGGGTTGCGGGAAATAGATACGCAGTATTTT.

V gene TRBV2 combines with J gene TRBJ2-6; D is ambiguous. CDR3 size: 13 residues. Germline-derived CDR1 and CDR2 are SNHLY and FYNNEI. With 6 bases removed from V and 2 bases from J, the gap between germline ends came to 5 bases. The CDR3 region has the DNA TGTGCCAGCAGCGGTACTGGGGCCAACGTCCTGACTTTC. Amino acid sequence: CASSGTGANVLTF.

This clone has only a few counts. The genes are TRBV7-8 and TRBJ2-1, with 7 bases identical to TRBD2. The CDR3 loop spans 16 amino acids. Germline lookup yields CDR1 SGHVS and CDR2 FQNEAQ. J was trimmed by 5 bases and V by 3 bases; bases with no gene match: 10. CDR3 sequence reads: CASSFNPGGRDNEQFF. In DNA, the CDR3 is TGTGCCAGCAGCTTCAACCCGGGAGGAAGGGACAATGAGCAGTTCTTC. The variable domain in full, completed from reference TRBV7-8 and TRBJ2-1, reads GAGVSQSPRYKVAKRGQDVALRCDPISGHVSLFWYQQALGQGPEFLTYFQNEAQLDKSGLPSDRFFAERPEGSVSTLKIQRTQQEDSAVYLCASSFNPGGRDNEQFFGPGTRLTVL.

A word on this clone: A far larger clone is one base from this, pointing to a likely read error. In the same sample, other DNA sequences code for this CDR3. This chain links TRBV28 with TRBJ1-2, with D hard to call. V was cut by 2 bases and J by 5 bases, with 6 bases left in between. The CDR3 has 12 residues. Germline CDR1 and CDR2: MDHEN and SYDVKM. The CDR3 region is CASSLVGYGYTF. CDR3 bases: TGTGCCAGCAGTTTAGTGGGGTATGGCTACACCTTC.

Of note for this clone: It is likely a read error, because the conserved phenylalanine at the end of the CDR3 is missing. The chain couples TRBV30 to TRBJ1-3; D gene unclear. Trimming left V 4 bases short and J 0 bases short, with 10 bases between. Germline V gene sequence: CDR1 GTSNPN, CDR2 SVGIG (reference sequence). The CDR3 is made up of 14 amino acids. The DNA for the CDR3 is TGTGCCTGGATAGACCCTCACTCTGGAAACACCATATATCTT. It encodes CAWIDPHSGNTIYL.

This clone has more than one count but fewer than ten. The V and J genes are TRBV15 and TRBJ2-7; unclear D gene. The CDR3 is made up of 13 amino acids. The ends were cut back, 6 bases at V and 2 bases at J, with 11 bases in the middle. Per the germline V gene, CDR1 is LNHNV and CDR2 is YYDKDF (reference sequence). This CDR3 reads CATRLDITYEQYF. In DNA form, the CDR3 reads TGTGCCACCAGGTTAGACATAACCTACGAGCAGTACTTC.

This clone was counted once. J is TRBJ1-5 and V is TRBV6-8; tentative D call: TRBD1 (5 bases). Germline assignment: CDR1 MNHGY and CDR2 SAAAGT. This CDR3 contains 14 residues. Trimming shortened V by 7 bases and J by 6 bases, and 16 bases separated the two germline ends. The CDR3 bases are TGTGCCAGCAACGGGGCGCGTAGGAGTCAGCCCCAGCATTTT. This translates into CASNGARRSQPQHF.

J is TRBJ2-6 and V is TRBV2, with D uncertain. The CDR3 has 15 residues. The germline CDR1 and CDR2 sequences are SNHLY and FYNNEI. V lost 7 bases to trimming and J lost 0 bases, with 10 bases between them. The CDR3 protein is CASTTSRSGANVLTF. CDR3 bases: TGTGCCAGCACTACAAGTCGCTCTGGGGCCAACGTCCTGACTTTC.

This clone occurred a few times. J is TRBJ2-7 and V is TRBV7-5; the table's D call of TRBD2 was not tested on the DNA. TRBV7-5 is an annotated pseudogene. The CDR3 has 17 amino acids. The DNA for the CDR3 is TGTGTCAGAAGCTTTCCGACTAGCGGGGATCTCTCCTACGAGCAGTACTTC. It encodes CVRSFPTSGDLSYEQYF.

This sequence joins TRBV19 and TRBJ2-1; D call uncertain. With 7 bases removed from V and 8 bases from J, the gap between germline ends came to 12 bases. The CDR3 contains 12 residues. Germline V gene data show CDR1 as LNHDA and CDR2 as SQIVND (reference sequence). The chain's CDR3 is CASNGVSDEQFF. Written as DNA, the CDR3 is TGTGCCAGTAACGGAGTTTCCGATGAGCAGTTCTTC. Filled out from reference TRBV19 and TRBJ2-1, the complete variable domain reads DGGITQSPKYLFRKEGQNVTLSCEQNLNHDAMYWYRQDPGQGLRLIYYSQIVNDFQKGDIAEGYSVSREKKESFPLTVTSAQKNPTAFYLCASNGVSDEQFFGPGTRLTVL.

The CDR3 DNA reads TGTGCCAGCAGCCCTTTAGCGGGAGGAACAGATACGCAGTATTTT. Translated: CASSPLAGGTDTQYF. The chain links TRBV7-9 to TRBJ2-3; 10 bases line up with TRBD2. Germline V CDR1 and CDR2: SEHNR, FQNEAQ (reference sequence). The CDR3 extends over 15 amino acids. The trim removed 5 bases at V and 3 bases at J, leaving 5 bases unmatched.

This clone has a single count. This is likely an artifact of a read error, given a far larger clone one base away. Different DNA sequences within this sample yield the same CDR3. V usage is TRBV2 and J usage is TRBJ2-4, with D perhaps TRBD2 (5 bases). Germline loops: CDR1 SNHLY, CDR2 FYNNEI. This CDR3 has 15 residues. The CDR3, as DNA: TGTGCCAGCAGTGTTGAGGCGAACGGGGAAAACATCCAGTACTTC. The encoded protein is CASSVEANGENIQYF.

V and J are TRBV13 and TRBJ2-1; 11 bases are a match to TRBD2. The CDR3 length is 16 residues. CDR1 PRHDT and CDR2 FYEKMQ come from the germline V gene (reference sequence). Losses at the gene ends were 5 bases for V and 3 bases for J; bases not matched to a gene: 6. CDR3 nucleotides: TGTGCCAGCAGCGAGGGACTAGCGGAGCTCTACAATGAGCAGTTCTTC. Translating it yields CASSEGLAELYNEQFF.